The 26 T cell receptor beta chains given below trace back to one sample, sequenced in a study of chemoradiotherapy in HPV16-positive cancers (dated by TCRdb to the early 2020s). Library preparation was by the immunoSEQ multiplex PCR assay. TCRdb took over this immuneACCESS table, retaining in-frame rearrangements with V and J assigned. Such tables are incomplete; in checked studies, under half of the missing clones stem from an unresolved V gene, and the remainder is unexplained. The table for this sample lists under 35,000 clones; approximately 89% of them were counted only once. Of the sample, roughly 4.4% is held by the ten largest clones. Material: blood, obtained from a patient who underwent chemoradiotherapy. All receptors derive from a human donor with HPV-associated anogenital cancer.

V gene TRBV2 combines with J gene TRBJ2-1; D uncertain. CDR1 is SNHLY, CDR2 FYNNEI, per germline. Trimming shortened V by 0 bases and J by 7 bases, and 7 bases separated the two germline ends. There are 13 residues in the CDR3. The CDR3 nucleotides read TGTGCCAGCAGTGAAGCTCCCCTAAATGAGCAGTTCTTC. Translating gives CASSEAPLNEQFF.

The chain employs TRBV6-1 and TRBJ2-7; D call uncertain. This CDR3 spans 15 amino acids. Trimming took off 3 bases at V and 7 bases at J, with 19 bases between the two ends. Looked up from germline, CDR1 is MNHNS and CDR2 is SASEGT. CDR3 amino acids: CASSDFPITDQEQYF. In DNA, the CDR3 is TGTGCCAGCAGTGATTTTCCTATTACAGATCAAGAGCAGTACTTC.

This clone has just a few counts. The J gene is TRBJ1-1, the V gene TRBV7-9; a possible D gene is TRBD1 (6 bases). Germline V gene data show CDR1 as SEHNR and CDR2 as FQNEAQ (reference sequence). This CDR3 is 13 amino acids long. V lost 1 base and J lost 6, with 9 bases in between. CDR3 region: CASSLGGAPEAFF. The CDR3 DNA follows: TGTGCCAGCAGCTTAGGGGGGGCCCCTGAAGCTTTCTTT.

The chain carries TRBV19 and TRBJ1-1; a possible D gene is TRBD1 (5 bases). The V end was cut by 9 bases, the J end by 1 base, with 21 bases between. The CDR3 is 16 residues long. The germline V gene encodes CDR1 LNHDA and CDR2 SQIVND (reference sequence). This CDR3 reads CARKTASHCRNTEAFF. In DNA form, the CDR3 reads TGTGCCAGAAAGACAGCTTCCCACTGCCGGAACACTGAAGCTTTCTTT.

The chain carries TRBV30 and TRBJ1-6; 8 positions match TRBD1. The CDR3 totals 13 residues. Trimming took 2 bases from V and 14 from J; bases not matched to a gene: 8. Germline CDR1 and CDR2: GTSNPN and SVGIG (reference sequence). CDR3 amino acids: CAWSPSDRASLHF. DNA for the CDR3: TGTGCCTGGAGTCCCTCGGACAGGGCGTCCCTCCACTTT.

V gene TRBV15 combines with J gene TRBJ2-7; 7 nucleotides agree with TRBD2. The V gene end was trimmed by 5 bases and the J gene end by 2 bases; junction bases not matched to a gene: 15. In germline, CDR1 is LNHNV, CDR2 YYDKDF (reference sequence). The length of the CDR3 is 17 residues. CDR3 sequence reads: CATSGEAGGRDPYEQYF. CDR3 sequence (DNA): TGTGCCACCAGCGGGGAAGCCGGCGGGAGAGATCCCTACGAGCAGTACTTC.

The chain has TRBV7-8 and TRBJ2-3; no firm D call. This CDR3 is built from 12 residues. From germline, CDR1 is SGHVS and CDR2 FQNEAQ. V was trimmed by 8 bases and J by 4 bases, leaving 10 bases between them. The CDR3 region is CASLRSADTQYF. For the CDR3, the DNA is TGTGCCAGCTTAAGGAGTGCAGATACGCAGTATTTT.

The rearrangement joins TRBV27 to TRBJ2-7; TRBD1 matches 7 bases. V was clipped by 4 bases and J by 2 bases; unmatched bases: 8. Looked up from germline, CDR1 is MNHEY and CDR2 is SMNVEV (reference sequence). The CDR3 has 15 amino acids. The CDR3 DNA sequence: TGTGCCAGCAGTTCTTCCGGGACAGACCCCTACGAGCAGTACTTC. Protein product: CASSSSGTDPYEQYF.

This rearrangement joins TRBV10-3 to TRBJ2-7; no definite D call. Trimming stripped 2 bases from V and 11 bases from J, with 22 bases between. This CDR3 contains 15 residues. Germline V gives CDR1 ENHRY, CDR2 SYGVKD. CDR3 in DNA: TGTGCCATCAGTGAGGGTAGGTCCCCTTCGCCTAAGGAGTACTTC. It encodes CAISEGRSPSPKEYF.

The chain employs TRBV10-3 and TRBJ2-3; D is uncertain. CDR3 length: 15 amino acids. V lost 5 bases to trimming and J lost 3 bases, with 15 bases between them. Looked up from germline, CDR1 is ENHRY and CDR2 is SYGVKD. CDR3 sequence (DNA): TGTGCCATCAGTAAAACAGCCTCAGCTACAGATACGCAGTATTTT. Its protein is CAISKTASATDTQYF.

This chain uses TRBV27 with TRBJ2-1; TRBD2 matches at 7 bases. CDR1 MNHEY and CDR2 SMNVEV come from the germline V gene (reference sequence). The ends lost 3 bases at V and 9 bases at J; junction bases unmatched: 5. The CDR3 runs 13 residues. CDR3 sequence (DNA): TGTGCCAGCAGTTTTGGCGGGGGTGGTGAGCAGTTCTTC. This translates into CASSFGGGGEQFF.

The CDR3 region is CASRLAFTGELFF. The DNA for the CDR3 is TGTGCCAGCAGGCTAGCGTTCACCGGGGAGCTGTTTTTT. The chain carries TRBV27 and TRBJ2-2; tentatively, D is TRBD2 (6 bases). Deletions cut 6 bases from V and 4 bases from J, with 9 bases between. CDR1 and CDR2 from the germline V gene are MNHEY and SMNVEV (reference sequence). CDR3 length equals 13 residues.

This clone was counted between two and nine times. J is TRBJ1-2 and V is TRBV10-1; possibly TRBD1 for D (5 bases). This CDR3 comprises 13 residues. With 5 bases removed from V and 4 bases from J, the gap between germline ends came to 11 bases. Germline V gene sequence: CDR1 WNHNN, CDR2 SYGVQD (reference sequence). CDR3 residues: CASSPQESYGYTF. As DNA, the CDR3 is TGCGCCAGCAGTCCACAGGAGAGCTATGGCTACACCTTC.

The chain is built from TRBV7-6 and TRBJ2-5; TRBD1 aligns across 12 bases. The CDR3 is 15 residues long. Trimming removed 6 bases from V and 4 bases from J; junction bases left unmatched: 6. Germline V gives CDR1 SGHVS, CDR2 FNYEAQ. The CDR3 DNA is TGTGCCAGCAGTAGGGGACAGGGGGCGCGAGAGACCCAGTACTTC. Encoded protein: CASSRGQGARETQYF.

The chain links TRBV19 to TRBJ1-5; D is perhaps TRBD1 (5 bases). V lost 5 bases, J lost 1 base, and 18 bases lay in between. Germline values: CDR1 LNHDA, CDR2 SQIVND (reference sequence). This CDR3 spans 17 amino acids. The CDR3 DNA follows: TGTGCCAGTAGTGTACTTCTCGGGGCGACCAGCAATCAGCCCCAGCATTTT. Encoded protein: CASSVLLGATSNQPQHF.

The V and J genes are TRBV10-3 and TRBJ1-3; 7 nucleotides agree with TRBD1. The CDR3 contains 17 residues. V was pared by 3 bases and J by 4 bases, with 12 bases of the junction left unmatched. The V gene's germline CDR1 is ENHRY and CDR2 SYGVKD. In DNA, the CDR3 is TGTGCCATCAGTGAAGTGGTGACAGGGAGGTTCGGAAACACCATATATTTT. Translation gives CAISEVVTGRFGNTIYF.

The CDR3 loop reads CAISLAGMDNEQFF. In nucleotides, the CDR3 is TGTGCCATCAGTTTAGCGGGAATGGACAATGAGCAGTTCTTC. The chain links TRBV10-3 to TRBJ2-1, with 8 positions matching TRBD2. Looked up from germline, CDR1 is ENHRY and CDR2 is SYGVKD. The CDR3 is made up of 14 amino acids. V shed 5 bases, J shed 5 bases, and the junction held 5 bases outside the gene matches.

J is TRBJ2-2 and V is TRBV4-1, with no clear D. Trimming took 1 base from V and 5 from J, leaving 17 bases between them. This CDR3 region has 17 residues. Germline V gene sequence: CDR1 MGHRA, CDR2 YSYEKL. CDR3 bases: TGCGCCAGCAGCCAAGTAGGCCGAGCACCTAAAACCGGGGAGCTGTTTTTT. Amino acids: CASSQVGRAPKTGELFF.

The V and J genes are TRBV28 and TRBJ2-1; the match to TRBD2 covers 13 bases. The CDR3 runs 16 residues. With 3 bases clipped from V and 2 bases from J, the junction kept 1 base outside the gene matches. CDR1 is MDHEN and CDR2 is SYDVKM in the germline V gene. CDR3 sequence reads: CASSLGLAGPYNEQFF. CDR3 nucleotides: TGTGCCAGCAGTTTGGGACTAGCGGGACCCTACAATGAGCAGTTCTTC. The variable domain in full, with the rest retrieved from reference TRBV28 and TRBJ2-1, is DVKVTQSSRYLVKRTGEKVFLECVQDMDHENMFWYRQDPGLGLRLIYFSYDVKMKEKGDIPEGYSVSREKKERFSLILESASTNQTSMYLCASSLGLAGPYNEQFFGPGTRLTVL.

The chain uses TRBV5-6 and TRBJ1-2; D is uncertain. Trimming took off 1 base at V and 6 bases at J, with 7 bases between the two ends. The germline V gene encodes CDR1 SGHDT and CDR2 YYEEEE. CDR3 size: 12 residues. This CDR3 is CASSLRGDGYTF. CDR3 in DNA: TGTGCCAGCAGCTTGCGTGGGGATGGCTACACCTTC.

CDR3 bases: TGTGCCAGCAGTGAAGACCCAAACAGGGGCACTGAAGCTTTCTTT. Protein: CASSEDPNRGTEAFF. V gene TRBV25-1 combines with J gene TRBJ1-1; 7 positions agree with TRBD1. After removal of 2 bases from V and 4 bases from J, the junction contained 7 bases not matched to a gene. The CDR3 extends over 15 amino acids. Germline CDR1 reads MGHDK; CDR2 reads SYGVNS.

The CDR3 DNA reads TGTGCCAGTAGTATAGATTTTTCACGCAGGGAAGCTTTCTTT. It translates to CASSIDFSRREAFF. The chain employs TRBV19 and TRBJ1-1; D is undetermined. Germline loops: CDR1 LNHDA, CDR2 SQIVND (reference sequence). This CDR3 is 14 amino acids long. V lost 0 bases, J lost 8 bases, and 13 bases lay in between.

This chain links TRBV11-2 with TRBJ1-1; D is undetermined. Germline CDR1 reads SGHAT; CDR2 reads FQNNGV. V gave up 4 bases and J gave up 11 bases, with 17 bases separating them. This CDR3 is 13 amino acids long. In DNA, the CDR3 is TGTGCCAGCAGCTCTTCTCGGACGGCTTGGGCTTTCTTT. Its protein is CASSSSRTAWAFF.

The sample holds a few counts of this clone. The V and J genes are TRBV10-3 and TRBJ1-1; D gene uncertain. The CDR3 runs to 13 residues. V was trimmed by 0 bases and J by 12 bases, leaving 14 bases between them. Per the germline V gene, CDR1 is ENHRY and CDR2 is SYGVKD. The DNA for the CDR3 is TGTGCCATCAGTGAGTCTTCAGCGCCGACGACTTTCTTT. This sequence encodes CAISESSAPTTFF.

The rearrangement links TRBV15 to TRBJ1-1; a weak D match, TRBD1 (5 bases). Trimming took 0 bases from V and 0 from J, leaving 8 bases between them. The CDR3 runs to 15 residues. Germline lookup yields CDR1 LNHNV and CDR2 YYDKDF (reference sequence). The CDR3 coding sequence is TGTGCCACCAGCAGAGAACGGGGGTTGAACACTGAAGCTTTCTTT. Amino acid sequence: CATSRERGLNTEAFF. Full variable domain (rest looked up from reference TRBV15 and TRBJ1-1): DAMVIQNPRYQVTQFGKPVTLSCSQTLNHNVMYWYQQKSSQAPKLLFHYYDKDFNNEADTPDNFQSRRPNTSFCFLDIRSPGLGDTAMYLCATSRERGLNTEAFFGQGTRLTVV.

The rearrangement uses TRBV6-5 and TRBJ1-2; 7 nucleotides agree with TRBD1. The V and J ends lost 2 bases and 2 bases, in that order; junction bases with no gene match: 8. This CDR3 has 16 residues. In germline, CDR1 is MNHEY, CDR2 SVGAGI. The CDR3 here is CASSYGRGGGNYGYTF. The CDR3 bases are TGTGCCAGCAGTTACGGGAGGGGAGGGGGCAACTATGGCTACACCTTC.